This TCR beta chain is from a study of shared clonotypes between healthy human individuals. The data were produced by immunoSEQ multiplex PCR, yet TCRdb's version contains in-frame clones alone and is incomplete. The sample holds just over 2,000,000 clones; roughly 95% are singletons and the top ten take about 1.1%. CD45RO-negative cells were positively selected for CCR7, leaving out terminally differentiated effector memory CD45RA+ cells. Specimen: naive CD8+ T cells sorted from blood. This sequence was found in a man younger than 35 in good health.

In DNA, the CDR3 is TGTGCCAGCAGTACCCCTTCGACTAGCCGATACACCGGGGAGCTGTTTTTT. Translated, it gives CASSTPSTSRYTGELFF. The chain links TRBV27 to TRBJ2-2; 7 bases are a match to TRBD2. CDR1 and CDR2 (germline): MNHEY, SMNVEV (reference sequence). The CDR3 extends over 17 amino acids. The J segment lost 3 bases and the V segment lost 5 bases, leaving 12 bases of the junction unmatched.